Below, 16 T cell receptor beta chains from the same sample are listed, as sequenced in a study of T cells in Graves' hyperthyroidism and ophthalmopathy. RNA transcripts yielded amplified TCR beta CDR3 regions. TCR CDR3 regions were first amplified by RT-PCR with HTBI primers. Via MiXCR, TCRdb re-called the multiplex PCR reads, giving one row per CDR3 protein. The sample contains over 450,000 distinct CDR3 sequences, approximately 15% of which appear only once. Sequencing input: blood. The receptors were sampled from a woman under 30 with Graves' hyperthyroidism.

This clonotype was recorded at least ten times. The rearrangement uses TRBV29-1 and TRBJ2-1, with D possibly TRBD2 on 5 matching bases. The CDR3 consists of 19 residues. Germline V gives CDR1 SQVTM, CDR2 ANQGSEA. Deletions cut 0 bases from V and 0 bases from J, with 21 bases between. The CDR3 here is CSVEDRGVDSPSSYNEQFF. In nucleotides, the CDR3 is TGCAGCGTTGAAGATCGGGGAGTCGACTCCCCGAGCTCCTACAATGAGCAGTTCTTC.

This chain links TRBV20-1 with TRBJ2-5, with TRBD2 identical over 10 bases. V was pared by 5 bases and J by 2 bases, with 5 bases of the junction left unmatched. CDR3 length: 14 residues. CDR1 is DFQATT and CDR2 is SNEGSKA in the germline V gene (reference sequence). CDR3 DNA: TGCAGTGCTTTAGGACTAGCGGCTCAAGAGACCCAGTACTTC. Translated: CSALGLAAQETQYF.

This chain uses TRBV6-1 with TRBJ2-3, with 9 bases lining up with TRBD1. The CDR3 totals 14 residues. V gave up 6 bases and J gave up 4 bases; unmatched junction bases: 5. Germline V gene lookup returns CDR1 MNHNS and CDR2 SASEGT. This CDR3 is CASSRDRVADTQYF. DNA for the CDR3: TGTGCCAGCAGCCGGGACAGGGTAGCAGATACGCAGTATTTT.

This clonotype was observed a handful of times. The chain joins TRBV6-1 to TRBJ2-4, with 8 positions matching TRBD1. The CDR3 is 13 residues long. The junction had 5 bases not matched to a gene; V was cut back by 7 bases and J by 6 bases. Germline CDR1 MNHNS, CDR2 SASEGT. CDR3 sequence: CASNRDRGNIQYF. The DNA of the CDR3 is TGTGCCAGCAATCGAGACAGGGGAAACATTCAGTACTTC.

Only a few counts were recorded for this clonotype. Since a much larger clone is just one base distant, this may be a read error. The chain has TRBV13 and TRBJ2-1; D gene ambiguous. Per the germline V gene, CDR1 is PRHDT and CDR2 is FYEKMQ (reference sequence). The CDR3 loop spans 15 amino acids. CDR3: CASSFDSYSYNEQLF. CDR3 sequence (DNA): TGTGCCAGCAGCTTCGATTCTTACTCCTACAATGAGCAGCTCTTC.

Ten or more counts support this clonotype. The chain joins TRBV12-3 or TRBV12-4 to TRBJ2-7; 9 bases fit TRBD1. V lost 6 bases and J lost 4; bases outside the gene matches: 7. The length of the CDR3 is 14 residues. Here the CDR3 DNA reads TGTGCCAGCAGGAATACAGGGGGCGGGTACGAGCAGTACTTC. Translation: CASRNTGGGYEQYF.

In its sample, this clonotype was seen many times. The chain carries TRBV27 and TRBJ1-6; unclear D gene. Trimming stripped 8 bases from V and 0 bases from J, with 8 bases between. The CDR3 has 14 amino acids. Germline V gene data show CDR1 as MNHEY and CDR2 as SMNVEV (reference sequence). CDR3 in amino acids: CASGVSSYNSPLHF. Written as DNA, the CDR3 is TGTGCCAGCGGCGTATCCTCCTATAATTCACCCCTCCACTTT.

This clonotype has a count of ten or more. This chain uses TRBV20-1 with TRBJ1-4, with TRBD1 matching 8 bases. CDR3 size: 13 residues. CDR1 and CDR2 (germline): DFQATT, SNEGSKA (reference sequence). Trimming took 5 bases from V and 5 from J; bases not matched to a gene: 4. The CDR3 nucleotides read TGCAGTGCTTACCGACAGGGGAATGAAAAACTGTTTTTT. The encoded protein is CSAYRQGNEKLFF.

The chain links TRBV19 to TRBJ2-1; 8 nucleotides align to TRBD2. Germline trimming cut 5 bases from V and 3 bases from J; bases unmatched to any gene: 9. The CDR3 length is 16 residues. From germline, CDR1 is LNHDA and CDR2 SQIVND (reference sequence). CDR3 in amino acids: CASSRPGGPGYNEQFF. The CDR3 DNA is TGTGCCAGTAGTCGTCCGGGAGGGCCAGGCTACAATGAGCAGTTCTTC.

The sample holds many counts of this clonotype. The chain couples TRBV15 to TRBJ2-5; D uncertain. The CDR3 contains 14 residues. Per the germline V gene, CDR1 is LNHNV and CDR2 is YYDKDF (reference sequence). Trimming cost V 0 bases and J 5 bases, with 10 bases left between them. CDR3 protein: CATSRDLGRETQYF. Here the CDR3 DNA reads TGTGCCACCAGCAGAGATCTAGGACGGGAGACCCAGTACTTC.

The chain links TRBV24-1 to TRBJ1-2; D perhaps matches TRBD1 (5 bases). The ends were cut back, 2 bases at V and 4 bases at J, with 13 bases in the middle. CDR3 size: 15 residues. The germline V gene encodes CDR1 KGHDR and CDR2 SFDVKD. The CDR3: CATSDSLDRSYGYTF. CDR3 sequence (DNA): TGTGCCACCAGTGATTCTCTTGACAGAAGCTATGGCTACACCTTC.

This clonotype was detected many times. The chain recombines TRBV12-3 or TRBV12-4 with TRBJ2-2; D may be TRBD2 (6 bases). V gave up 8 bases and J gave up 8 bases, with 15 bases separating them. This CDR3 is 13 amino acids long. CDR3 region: CASRRRASGELFF. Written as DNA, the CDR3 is TGTGCCAGCCGCCGGAGGGCCTCAGGGGAGCTGTTTTTT.

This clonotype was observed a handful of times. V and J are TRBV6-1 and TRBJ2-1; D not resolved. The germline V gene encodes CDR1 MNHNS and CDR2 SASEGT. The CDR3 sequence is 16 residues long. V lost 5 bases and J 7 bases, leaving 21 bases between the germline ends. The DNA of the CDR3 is TGTGCCAGCAGTTCCTTGGCAGTTGTGGAGTGGAATGAGCAGTTCTTC. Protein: CASSSLAVVEWNEQFF.

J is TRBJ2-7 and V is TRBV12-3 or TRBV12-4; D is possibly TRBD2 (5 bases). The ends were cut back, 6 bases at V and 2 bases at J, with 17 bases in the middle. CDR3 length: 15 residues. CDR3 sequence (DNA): TGTGCCAGCAGCTTTCTGGCGGGCACTCCCTACGAGCAGTACTTC. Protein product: CASSFLAGTPYEQYF.

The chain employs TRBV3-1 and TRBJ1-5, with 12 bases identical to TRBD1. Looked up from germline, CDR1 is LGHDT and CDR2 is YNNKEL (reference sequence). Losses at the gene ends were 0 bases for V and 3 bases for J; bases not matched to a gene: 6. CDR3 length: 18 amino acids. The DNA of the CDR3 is TGTGCCAGCAGCCAAGAACGGGGACAGGGGGCTGCCAATCAGCCCCAGCATTTT. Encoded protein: CASSQERGQGAANQPQHF.

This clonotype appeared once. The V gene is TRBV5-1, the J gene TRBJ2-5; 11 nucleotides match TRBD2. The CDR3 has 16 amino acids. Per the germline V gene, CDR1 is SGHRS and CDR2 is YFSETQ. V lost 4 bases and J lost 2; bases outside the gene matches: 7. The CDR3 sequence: CASSGAGTSGQETQYF. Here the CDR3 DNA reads TGCGCCAGCAGCGGAGCCGGGACTAGCGGACAAGAGACCCAGTACTTC.